This TCR beta chain was sequenced in a study of blood T cell repertoires in COVID-19. Study-level information: Donors in the United States, Italy and Spain gave samples during acute or convalescent COVID-19. PBMCs, B-cell-depleted T cells, or T cells were the source of the cDNA or gDNA that made up the material.

Original analysis: Amplifying reference gene primers gave estimates of nucleated cell counts. Assay: immunoSEQ multiplex PCR; the TCRdb copy retains only in-frame clones and omits some. V and J calls and clone size follow that table, whereas D and trimming were derived from the DNA. The data show fewer than 200,000 clones, roughly 89% seen once. CDR1 and CDR2 (germline): MNHEY, SVGEGT. This CDR3 has 20 amino acids. J gave up 1 base and V 0 bases, and 12 bases lay outside the gene matches. Enrollment of patients from Seattle took place during active infection, with longitudinal follow-up. The gene calls are TRBV6-2 or TRBV6-3 and TRBJ2-1, with 10 bases that match TRBD2. Sequences were obtained from peripheral blood. The receptor's source is a woman aged 70 to 79 with COVID-19, enrolled during active disease. The CDR3 DNA is TGTGCCAGCAGTTACTCCCCCGGATATAGCGGGAGGTTATCCTACAATGAGCAGTTCTTC. The encoded protein is CASSYSPGYSGRLSYNEQFF.